Below are 18 T cell receptor beta chains sequenced from a single sample in a study of CXCR3-negative and CXCR3-positive naive CD8 T cells. Whole-study findings and limits: CXCR3-positive naive cells had more hydrophobic TRB CDR3s than CXCR3-negative naive cells.

No antigen is known for these receptors. UMI labels and 5' RACE were used to prepare the TRB cDNA libraries. Reanalyzing the 5' RACE reads, TCRdb keeps one entry per CDR3 protein, without DNA. With 6,000 or so distinct CDR3 sequences in the sample, the ten largest clones hold less than 2%. The source material was naive CXCR3+ CD8+ T cells from blood. The subset here: CD45RO-CCR7+CD27+CD95- naive CD8+ T cells expressing CXCR3 (TNR3+). These receptors were taken from a human donor in good health. Some clones in this sample may be carry-over from other donors' samples.

Frequency places this clonotype as medium-sized (0.01 to 0.1%). This chain joins TRBV7-9 and TRBJ2-1; the TCRdb D gene call, TRBD2, has no DNA to confirm it. CDR3 length: 14 amino acids. CDR1 and CDR2 (germline): SEHNR, FQNEAQ (reference sequence). The CDR3 loop is CASTGAQEYNEQFF.

This clonotype counts as medium-sized by frequency. The chain joins TRBV2 to TRBJ2-7; TCRdb's assignment of TRBD1 cannot be checked, as there is no DNA. Germline V CDR1 and CDR2: SNHLY, FYNNEI. CDR3 length: 14 residues. This CDR3 reads CASREGAGSDEQYF.

The V and J genes are TRBV4-3 and TRBJ2-7; without DNA, the TCRdb call of TRBD2 cannot be checked. Germline V gene data show CDR1 as LGHNA and CDR2 as YSLEER. The CDR3 loop spans 14 amino acids. CDR3 residues: CASSPAGGSYEQYF.

This chain joins TRBV4-1 and TRBJ2-2; TCRdb's D gene call, TRBD2, goes unchecked for lack of DNA. The germline V gene encodes CDR1 MGHRA and CDR2 YSYEKL. This CDR3 comprises 15 residues. The chain's CDR3 is CASSPLAGNPGELFF.

This clonotype is classed as medium-sized by frequency. The chain links TRBV6-2 or TRBV6-3 to TRBJ2-3; no DNA is available, so the TRBD1 call from TCRdb remains unchecked. The germline gives CDR1 MNHEY, CDR2 SVGEGT. The CDR3 sequence is 20 residues long. This chain's CDR3 is CASSYPKQGEDLSSTDTQYF.

This chain uses TRBV29-1 with TRBJ2-5. CDR1 is SQVTM and CDR2 is ANQGSEA in the germline V gene. The CDR3 is made up of 13 amino acids. CDR3 sequence: CSVGDQGEETQYF.

The V gene is TRBV27, the J gene TRBJ1-1. The length of the CDR3 is 14 residues. Germline V lookup: CDR1 MNHEY, CDR2 SMNVEV (reference sequence). The CDR3 is CASSTWEASTEAFF.

This clonotype is medium-sized by frequency. The V and J genes are TRBV15 and TRBJ1-2. This CDR3 comprises 15 residues. CDR1 and CDR2 (germline): LNHNV, YYDKDF (reference sequence). The CDR3 region is CATSRDRGLNYGYTF.

The rearrangement uses TRBV29-1 and TRBJ1-2. Germline V gene lookup returns CDR1 SQVTM and CDR2 ANQGSEA. There are 11 residues in the CDR3. CDR3 loop: CSVEISGGYTF. Supplemented by reference TRBV29-1 and TRBJ1-2, the full variable domain reads SAVISQKPSRDICQRGTSLTIQCQVDSQVTMMFWYRQQPGQSLTLIATANQGSEATYESGFVIDKFPISRPNLTFSTLTVSNMSPEDSSIYLCSVEISGGYTFGSGTRLTVV.

This clonotype counts as medium-sized by frequency. The genes are TRBV27 and TRBJ1-1; TCRdb outputs TRBD1, but without DNA this stays unchecked. This CDR3 has 15 residues. Germline V gene lookup returns CDR1 MNHEY and CDR2 SMNVEV (reference sequence). CDR3 residues: CASSPAGGGTTEAFF.

Its frequency marks this clonotype as medium-sized (0.01 to 0.1%). V usage is TRBV2 and J usage is TRBJ2-1; as DNA is missing, the TRBD2 call by TCRdb cannot be tested. The germline V gene encodes CDR1 SNHLY and CDR2 FYNNEI. The CDR3 is made up of 16 amino acids. CDR3: CASSEWSEGPRNEQFF. The full variable domain, rest sourced from reference TRBV2 and TRBJ2-1, is EPEVTQTPSHQVTQMGQEVILRCVPISNHLYFYWYRQILGQKVEFLVSFYNNEISEKSEIFDDQFSVERPDGSNFTLKIRSTKLEDSAMYFCASSEWSEGPRNEQFFGPGTRLTVL.

This clonotype is identified as medium-sized from frequency. V is TRBV29-1 and J is TRBJ2-2. The CDR3 spans 12 residues. From germline, CDR1 is SQVTM and CDR2 ANQGSEA. CDR3 amino acids: CSVDLGGGELFF.

V is TRBV20-1 and J is TRBJ2-2; without DNA, the TCRdb call of TRBD1 cannot be checked. The CDR3 is 15 amino acids. From germline, CDR1 is DFQATT and CDR2 SNEGSKA (reference sequence). The CDR3 is CSAPPPGWNTGELFF.

By frequency, this clonotype is medium-sized. V is TRBV6-5 and J is TRBJ2-2. Germline CDR1 MNHEY, CDR2 SVGAGI. The CDR3 length is 13 residues. The CDR3: CASSYSNTGELFF.

The J gene is TRBJ2-5, the V gene TRBV20-1. The CDR3 sequence is 11 residues long. Germline CDR1 DFQATT, CDR2 SNEGSKA (reference sequence). The CDR3 is CSARVSETQYF.

The chain recombines TRBV12-5 with TRBJ1-2; as DNA is missing, the TRBD1 call by TCRdb cannot be tested. This CDR3 contains 12 residues. Germline CDR1 and CDR2: LGHNT and FRNRAP. The CDR3: CASGTVYYGYTF.

The V gene is TRBV4-1, the J gene TRBJ1-4; without DNA, the TCRdb call of TRBD1 cannot be checked. The CDR3 runs 17 residues. From germline, CDR1 is MGHRA and CDR2 YSYEKL. CDR3 loop: CASSPDIPTDTNEKLFF.

This clonotype is classed as medium-sized by frequency. V and J are TRBV20-1 and TRBJ1-1; the TCRdb call, TRBD1, lacks DNA for checking. The CDR3 is made up of 13 amino acids. Germline CDR1 DFQATT, CDR2 SNEGSKA (reference sequence). The CDR3 protein is CSARRRLNTEAFF.